The 2 T cell receptor beta chains below come from one sample, sequenced in a study of neurological immune-mediated disorders. MiXCR was run by TCRdb on the 5' RACE reads, yielding one entry per CDR3 protein. The table records about 19,000 distinct CDR3 sequences, 2.6% of them present only once. The source material was PBMCs. The source is a woman aged 18-29 years with multiple sclerosis.

Many counts were recorded for this clonotype. The V gene is TRBV6-2 or TRBV6-3, the J gene TRBJ1-1, with 7 bases lining up with TRBD1. In germline, CDR1 is MNHEY, CDR2 SVGEGT. This CDR3 has 16 amino acids. J was trimmed by 0 bases and V by 4 bases; bases with no gene match: 8. CDR3 protein: CASSSTDRSLNTEAFF. The CDR3 region has the DNA TGTGCCAGCAGTTCCACGGACAGGTCTCTGAACACTGAAGCTTTCTTT.

This clonotype was seen many times. The V and J genes are TRBV5-1 and TRBJ1-1; possibly TRBD1 for D (5 bases). The V end was cut by 7 bases, the J end by 0 bases, with 10 bases between. From germline, CDR1 is SGHRS and CDR2 YFSETQ. The CDR3 spans 13 residues. The CDR3 loop reads CASSGRMNTEAFF. Written as DNA, the CDR3 is TGCGCCAGCTCGGGGCGGATGAACACTGAAGCTTTCTTT.